The next 19 T cell receptor beta chains were all read from a single sample in a study of T cells after yellow fever vaccination. Each CDR3 protein is one row after TCRdb ran MiXCR on the 5' RACE reads. This sample has roughly 240,000 distinct CDR3 sequences, with roughly 6.3% found just once. Source: CD4+ T cells sorted from PBMCs, taken on the day of the yellow fever booster vaccination. All receptors come from a man aged 25 to 40 who received the YFV17D yellow fever vaccine.

This sequence joins TRBV20-1 and TRBJ2-5; tentatively, D is TRBD1 or TRBD2 (5 bases each). Germline-derived CDR1 and CDR2 are DFQATT and SNEGSKA (reference sequence). This CDR3 contains 12 residues. CDR3 DNA sequence: TGCAGCGGGACCTATCTCGGGGAGACCCAGTACTTC. Its translation: CSGTYLGETQYF.

This chain uses TRBV19 with TRBJ2-3; 7 bases are shared with TRBD2. V trimming: 3 bases; J trimming: 4 bases; junction bases outside the gene matches: 7. Per germline, CDR1 LNHDA and CDR2 SQIVND (reference sequence). The CDR3 sequence is 15 residues long. CDR3 in DNA: TGTGCCAGTAGTATTTCTAGCGGTGGGGCAGATACGCAGTATTTT. Amino acid sequence: CASSISSGGADTQYF.

In its sample, this clonotype was seen many times. The chain uses TRBV7-3 and TRBJ2-2; unclear D gene. Between the trimmed V and J ends, which lost 6 bases and 5 bases, there was a span of 10 bases. The V gene's germline CDR1 is SGHTA and CDR2 FQGTGA. The CDR3 has 13 amino acids. The CDR3 here is CASSPEPTGELFF. The CDR3 DNA reads TGTGCCAGCAGTCCGGAACCTACCGGGGAGCTGTTTTTT.

CDR3 coding DNA: TGTGCCAGCAGCCAACTGACCTTGGACACTGAAGCTTTCTTT. Translating gives CASSQLTLDTEAFF. The V gene is TRBV4-2, the J gene TRBJ1-1; D gene uncertain. The CDR3 is 14 residues long. The V end was cut by 2 bases, the J end by 3 bases, with 10 bases between. Germline V CDR1 and CDR2: LGHNA, YNFKEQ.

In this sample, this clonotype turned up many times. The rearrangement uses TRBV7-2 and TRBJ1-2, with 8 positions matching TRBD1. Unmatched junction bases numbered 2, after V lost 5 bases and J lost 3 bases. The germline V gene encodes CDR1 SGHTA and CDR2 FQGNSA. This CDR3 has 13 residues. CDR3 DNA sequence: TGTGCCAGCAGCCCGGACAGGGACTATGGCTACACCTTC. Translating it yields CASSPDRDYGYTF.

This CDR3 reads CATTQGSGANVLTF. DNA of the CDR3: TGTGCTACAACCCAGGGCTCTGGGGCCAACGTCCTGACTTTC. The chain joins TRBV30 to TRBJ2-6, with D perhaps TRBD1 (5 bases). The CDR3 loop spans 14 amino acids. The germline CDR1 and CDR2 sequences are GTSNPN and SVGIG (reference sequence).

This clonotype was found a few times. J is TRBJ2-1 and V is TRBV20-1; the D gene is possibly TRBD2 (5 bases). The CDR3 totals 11 residues. Per the germline V gene, CDR1 is DFQATT and CDR2 is SNEGSKA (reference sequence). The CDR3 protein is CSGISYNEQFF. CDR3 coding DNA: TGCAGCGGGATTTCCTACAATGAGCAGTTCTTC.

This chain uses TRBV7-9 with TRBJ2-1, with 12 bases fitting TRBD2. The V segment lost 7 bases and the J segment 7 bases; nucleotides outside the gene matches: 14. In germline, CDR1 is SEHNR, CDR2 FQNEAQ (reference sequence). The CDR3 has 17 residues. The CDR3 loop reads CASNFRPSGRAGNEQFF. Written as DNA, the CDR3 is TGTGCCAGCAACTTCAGGCCTAGCGGGAGGGCCGGAAATGAGCAGTTCTTC.

The CDR3 loop is CASSYRVLSGNTGELFF. CDR3 nucleotides: TGTGCCAGCAGTTACCGGGTGCTCAGCGGGAACACCGGGGAGCTGTTTTTT. The chain couples TRBV6-5 to TRBJ2-2; tentative D call: TRBD2 (5 bases). V lost 2 bases to trimming and J lost 1 base, with 14 bases between them. Germline values: CDR1 MNHEY, CDR2 SVGAGI. The CDR3 contains 17 residues.

In its sample, this clonotype was seen many times. The chain links TRBV4-3 to TRBJ2-1; 7 bases match TRBD2. CDR3 length equals 17 residues. Germline V gives CDR1 LGHNA, CDR2 YSLEER. With V trimmed by 3 bases and J by 4 bases, 12 bases remained unmatched. The CDR3 spells CASSHDPPGLPYNEQFF. The CDR3 DNA reads as TGCGCCAGCAGCCACGACCCTCCGGGACTACCTTACAATGAGCAGTTCTTC.

This clonotype was observed a handful of times. The V gene is TRBV5-1, the J gene TRBJ2-7; 9 nucleotides line up with TRBD1. V was clipped by 7 bases and J by 6 bases; unmatched bases: 8. Germline loops: CDR1 SGHRS, CDR2 YFSETQ. The CDR3 sequence is 13 residues long. The CDR3 bases are TGCGCCAGCGCAAAGGACAGGGGACGCGAGCAGTACTTC. As protein: CASAKDRGREQYF.

This clonotype was observed many times. The genes are TRBV9 and TRBJ2-2; 9 positions agree with TRBD2. V lost 4 bases, J lost 7 bases, and 5 bases stayed unmatched. This CDR3 has 14 residues. CDR1 and CDR2 from the germline V gene are SGDLS and YYNGEE. The CDR3 reads CASSPSGIGGELFF. The CDR3 DNA sequence: TGTGCCAGCAGCCCTAGCGGGATCGGCGGGGAGCTGTTTTTT.

This clonotype came up a few times. J is TRBJ1-5 and V is TRBV30; a possible D gene is TRBD1 (5 bases). Germline V gene sequence: CDR1 GTSNPN, CDR2 SVGIG (reference sequence). This CDR3 has 16 amino acids. V was shortened by 0 bases and J by 0 bases, with 12 bases between the two germline ends. CDR3 DNA sequence: TGTGCCTGGAGTGTAGGGGTGGCGGGTAGCAATCAGCCCCAGCATTTT. Protein: CAWSVGVAGSNQPQHF.

This clonotype was seen ten or more times. V gene TRBV20-1 combines with J gene TRBJ2-3; D uncertain. Germline values: CDR1 DFQATT, CDR2 SNEGSKA (reference sequence). With 1 base removed from V and 4 bases from J, the gap between germline ends came to 12 bases. The CDR3 has 14 residues. CDR3 protein: CSARAPSSADTQYF. The CDR3 DNA reads TGCAGTGCTAGAGCCCCTTCGAGTGCAGATACGCAGTATTTT.

V and J are TRBV20-1 and TRBJ2-3; D perhaps matches TRBD1 (6 bases). The germline gives CDR1 DFQATT, CDR2 SNEGSKA (reference sequence). The V end was cut by 0 bases, the J end by 2 bases, with 9 bases between. This CDR3 contains 14 residues. The CDR3 reads CSAREDRYTDTQYF. CDR3 nucleotide sequence: TGCAGTGCTAGAGAGGACAGATACACAGATACGCAGTATTTT.

This clonotype was seen more than once but under ten times. The chain joins TRBV5-4 to TRBJ1-2; no clear D gene. This CDR3 is 13 amino acids long. From germline, CDR1 is SGHNT and CDR2 YYREEE (reference sequence). The V end lost 1 base, the J end lost 7 bases, and 11 bases lay between the germline ends. The CDR3 nucleotides are TGTGCCAGCAGCTTGCACGGGGAGGCTGGCTACACCTTC. It is translated as CASSLHGEAGYTF.

The gene calls are TRBV7-2 and TRBJ1-2, with D perhaps TRBD1 (6 bases). V was cut by 2 bases and J by 5 bases, with 12 bases left in between. The CDR3 has 14 amino acids. Germline V CDR1 and CDR2: SGHTA, FQGNSA. The CDR3 DNA reads TGTGCCAGCAGCTTATCCTCAGGGGAGTATGGCTACACCTTC. This gives the protein CASSLSSGEYGYTF.

This clonotype has at least ten counts. J is TRBJ2-1 and V is TRBV30; 7 positions agree with TRBD2. Germline assignment: CDR1 GTSNPN and CDR2 SVGIG (reference sequence). The CDR3 has 15 amino acids. J was trimmed by 9 bases and V by 0 bases; bases with no gene match: 11. The CDR3 spells CAWSVLTGGPSEQFF. The DNA of the CDR3 is TGTGCCTGGAGTGTACTAACGGGAGGACCTAGTGAGCAGTTCTTC.

This chain connects TRBV3-1 to TRBJ2-7, with 7 bases that match TRBD1. The J segment lost 5 bases and the V segment lost 4 bases, leaving 5 bases of the junction unmatched. From germline, CDR1 is LGHDT and CDR2 YNNKEL (reference sequence). CDR3 length: 13 amino acids. The CDR3 loop is CASSLQGGNEQYF. In DNA, the CDR3 is TGTGCCAGCAGCCTCCAAGGGGGCAACGAGCAGTACTTC.